The 23 T cell receptor beta chains in this list originate from one sample, sequenced in a study of CD8 T cells in Susac syndrome. It was with random hexamers that roughly 0.45 to 1 ug RNA was reverse transcribed. TCRdb reprocessed the immunoSEQ multiplex PCR reads with MiXCR, giving one entry per CDR3 protein. The repertoire holds about 90,000 distinct CDR3 sequences, with about 93% as singletons. The sequenced material came from CD8+ T cells from PBMCs. The receptors stem from a human donor in good health.

The CDR3 reads CASSVGGTGRQPQHF. The CDR3 coding sequence is TGTGCCAGCAGCGTAGGTGGGACAGGGCGCCAGCCCCAGCATTTT. The genes are TRBV9 and TRBJ1-5; 9 positions match TRBD1. The CDR3 loop spans 15 amino acids. V was pared by 0 bases and J by 7 bases, with 5 bases of the junction left unmatched. The germline V gene encodes CDR1 SGDLS and CDR2 YYNGEE.

V and J are TRBV15 and TRBJ2-7, with D unclear. Germline CDR1 is LNHNV and CDR2 is YYDKDF (reference sequence). The CDR3 is 15 residues long. Trimming left V 6 bases short and J 5 bases short, with 20 bases between. The CDR3 region is CATSIASEASHEQYF. CDR3 nucleotides: TGTGCCACCAGTATTGCAAGCGAGGCTAGTCACGAGCAGTACTTC.

This chain connects TRBV23-1 to TRBJ2-4; D possibly matches TRBD1 or TRBD2 (5 bases each). TRBV23-1 counts as an open reading frame of uncertain function. The V and J ends lost 6 bases and 0 bases respectively, with 15 bases between them. The CDR3 extends over 16 amino acids. The CDR3 protein is CASSPARDLAKNIQYF. The CDR3 nucleotides read TGCGCCAGCAGCCCTGCGAGGGACCTAGCCAAAAACATTCAGTACTTC.

This chain joins TRBV7-9 and TRBJ2-1; either TRBD1 or TRBD2 may supply D (5 bases each). This CDR3 region has 14 residues. The V end lost 5 bases, the J end lost 8 bases, and 16 bases lay between the germline ends. Per the germline V gene, CDR1 is SEHNR and CDR2 is FQNEAQ (reference sequence). DNA of the CDR3: TGTGCCAGCAGCCCGGCGGCAGGGCGGGATGAGCAGTTCTTC. Amino acids: CASSPAAGRDEQFF.

The chain is built from TRBV7-9 and TRBJ1-1; no clear D. CDR1 is SEHNR, CDR2 FQNEAQ, per germline (reference sequence). The CDR3 sequence is 14 residues long. The V end lost 5 bases, the J end lost 1 base, and 11 bases lay between the germline ends. Here the CDR3 reads CASSPRNQNTEAFF. DNA for the CDR3: TGTGCCAGCAGCCCCAGAAACCAGAACACTGAAGCTTTCTTT. Combining the CDR3 with reference TRBV7-9 and TRBJ1-1 gives the whole variable domain DTGVSQNPRHKITKRGQNVTFRCDPISEHNRLYWYRQTLGQGPEFLTYFQNEAQLEKSRLLSDRFSAERPKGSFSTLEIQRTEQGDSAMYLCASSPRNQNTEAFFGQGTRLTVV.

The chain combines TRBV6-5 with TRBJ2-5; 7 bases map to TRBD2. CDR1 MNHEY and CDR2 SVGAGI come from the germline V gene. The CDR3 loop spans 14 amino acids. Losses at the gene ends were 0 bases for V and 5 bases for J; bases not matched to a gene: 3. As DNA, the CDR3 is TGTGCCAGCAGTTACTCGGGGGGGGATGAGACCCAGTACTTC. Protein sequence: CASSYSGGDETQYF.

V is TRBV27 and J is TRBJ1-1, with TRBD1 as a possible D gene (5 bases). This CDR3 has 15 amino acids. With 5 bases removed from V and 2 bases from J, the gap between germline ends came to 15 bases. The germline CDR1 and CDR2 sequences are MNHEY and SMNVEV (reference sequence). The CDR3 DNA is TGTGCCAGCAGTCCTCGCCCGGGGGGAAACACTGAAGCTTTCTTT. It yields the protein CASSPRPGGNTEAFF.

This clonotype was detected only once. This rearrangement joins TRBV12-3 or TRBV12-4 to TRBJ2-5, with TRBD2 matching 11 bases. There are 16 residues in the CDR3. Germline trimming cut 3 bases from V and 1 base from J; bases unmatched to any gene: 4. CDR3 amino acids: CASSFGLAGLQETQYF. In DNA, the CDR3 is TGTGCCAGCAGTTTTGGACTAGCGGGTCTCCAAGAGACCCAGTACTTC.

The chain carries TRBV14 and TRBJ2-5, with TRBD2 as a possible D gene (8 bases). The V end was cut by 0 bases, the J end by 4 bases, with 18 bases between. CDR1 and CDR2 (germline): SGHDN, FVKESK. This CDR3 is 17 amino acids long. The CDR3 region is CASSQEGQRGPGETQYF. The CDR3 DNA is TGTGCCAGCAGCCAAGAGGGACAGCGGGGGCCTGGAGAGACCCAGTACTTC.

V and J are TRBV6-2 or TRBV6-3 and TRBJ2-1; 10 nucleotides match TRBD2. The J segment lost 3 bases and the V segment lost 2 bases, leaving 1 base of the junction unmatched. CDR1 is MNHEY and CDR2 is SVGEGT in the germline V gene. The CDR3 length is 15 residues. DNA for the CDR3: TGTGCCAGCAGTTACAGGACTAGCGGCTACAATGAGCAGTTCTTC. It translates to CASSYRTSGYNEQFF.

The chain recombines TRBV18 with TRBJ1-2; 9 bases map to TRBD1. CDR1 is KGHSH and CDR2 is LQKENI in the germline V gene. The CDR3 consists of 15 residues. Trimming cost V 5 bases and J 3 bases; bases outside gene matches: 7. The CDR3 reads CASSSLQGADYGYTF. As DNA, the CDR3 is TGTGCCAGCTCATCTTTACAGGGGGCCGACTATGGCTACACCTTC.

The chain recombines TRBV29-1 with TRBJ1-2, with TRBD1 matching over 9 bases. The CDR3 extends over 13 amino acids. J gave up 8 bases and V 5 bases, and 9 bases lay outside the gene matches. Germline V gene data show CDR1 as SQVTM and CDR2 as ANQGSEA. CDR3 coding DNA: TGCAGCGTTCCCAGACAGGGGGTGGACGGCTACACCTTC. Residues: CSVPRQGVDGYTF.

In its sample, this clonotype was seen once. The chain combines TRBV3-1 with TRBJ1-2; 7 bases line up with TRBD1. V shed 4 bases and J 4 bases; nucleotides not matched to a gene: 3. CDR1 LGHDT and CDR2 YNNKEL come from the germline V gene (reference sequence). The CDR3 runs 13 residues. CDR3 sequence (DNA): TGTGCCAGCAGCCCAGGGGGTCCCTATGGCTACACCTTC. This sequence encodes CASSPGGPYGYTF.

The V and J genes are TRBV20-1 and TRBJ2-7, with D uncertain. Trimming took off 0 bases at V and 6 bases at J, with 6 bases between the two ends. Germline lookup yields CDR1 DFQATT and CDR2 SNEGSKA (reference sequence). This CDR3 spans 11 amino acids. CDR3 amino acids: CSARDVGEQYF. CDR3 coding DNA: TGCAGTGCTAGAGACGTCGGCGAGCAGTACTTC.

This chain uses TRBV7-8 with TRBJ2-3; 8 nucleotides line up with TRBD1. This CDR3 comprises 15 residues. Germline V CDR1 and CDR2: SGHVS, FQNEAQ. After removal of 5 bases from V and 4 bases from J, the junction contained 8 bases not matched to a gene. The CDR3 DNA reads TGTGCCAGCAGCCCAGGGGGCGGGGCATCAGATACGCAGTATTTT. Translating gives CASSPGGGASDTQYF.

The chain links TRBV20-1 to TRBJ2-7; tentatively, D is TRBD1 (5 bases). Germline CDR1 is DFQATT and CDR2 is SNEGSKA (reference sequence). CDR3 length: 12 residues. With 5 bases removed from V and 1 base from J, the gap between germline ends came to 9 bases. CDR3 amino acids: CSAHTGSYEQYF. DNA for the CDR3: TGCAGTGCTCACACAGGTTCCTACGAGCAGTACTTC.

The chain combines TRBV28 with TRBJ1-1; unclear D gene. The CDR3 has 11 amino acids. Trimming pared 5 bases from V and 9 bases from J, leaving 10 bases between. In germline, CDR1 is MDHEN, CDR2 SYDVKM. CDR3 sequence (DNA): TGTGCCAGCAGTCTTCGCTTACAAGCTTTCTTT. Translating gives CASSLRLQAFF.

As for this clonotype: The junction departs from the called germline gene at one end, perhaps through a read error. The chain uses TRBV29-1 and TRBJ2-1; D tentatively fits TRBD1 or TRBD2 (6 bases each). Germline V gives CDR1 SQVTM, CDR2 ANQGSEA. The CDR3 consists of 14 residues. Written as DNA, the CDR3 is TGCAGCGTAGAAGCTAGGGGGACTCACAATGAGCAGTTCTTC. Its translation is CSVEARGTHNEQFF.

This clonotype was counted a single time. The chain recombines TRBV20-1 with TRBJ2-7; D ambiguous. CDR1 is DFQATT and CDR2 is SNEGSKA in the germline V gene (reference sequence). V lost 5 bases and J 0 bases, leaving 11 bases between the germline ends. This CDR3 spans 13 amino acids. The CDR3 loop is CSAPAAASYEQYF. DNA of the CDR3: TGCAGTGCTCCCGCTGCGGCCTCCTACGAGCAGTACTTC.

This chain uses TRBV13 with TRBJ2-7; 12 bases align to TRBD2. CDR1 and CDR2 (germline): PRHDT, FYEKMQ (reference sequence). The V segment lost 2 bases and the J segment 4 bases; nucleotides outside the gene matches: 3. CDR3 length: 15 residues. The chain's CDR3 is CASSLRTSGVYEQYF. CDR3 nucleotide sequence: TGTGCCAGCAGCTTACGGACTAGCGGGGTTTACGAGCAGTACTTC.

In the case of this clonotype: The germline gene is not matched at one end of the junction; a read error may be the cause. The chain recombines TRBV2 with TRBJ1-2; 10 bases are shared with TRBD1. This CDR3 spans 15 amino acids. Germline V CDR1 and CDR2: SNHLY, FYNNEI. In nucleotides, the CDR3 is TGTGCCGGCAGTCCCCCGGGACAGGGGTACTATGGCTACACCTTC. It codes for CAGSPPGQGYYGYTF.

The V gene is TRBV15, the J gene TRBJ2-7, with 8 bases matching TRBD1. Trimming at V came to 4 bases and at J to 6 bases, leaving 8 bases not matched to a gene. The CDR3 runs 14 residues. Looked up from germline, CDR1 is LNHNV and CDR2 is YYDKDF (reference sequence). This CDR3 is CATSMGRGQGEQYF. CDR3 DNA: TGTGCCACCAGCATGGGACGCGGACAGGGCGAGCAGTACTTC.

This chain links TRBV10-2 with TRBJ2-3, with D tentatively TRBD2 (6 bases). From germline, CDR1 is WSHSY and CDR2 SAAADI. Trimming shortened V by 0 bases and J by 0 bases, and 10 bases separated the two germline ends. CDR3 length: 16 amino acids. The CDR3 sequence: CASSESTRTSTDTQYF. Here the CDR3 DNA reads TGCGCCAGCAGTGAGTCGACTAGAACTAGCACAGATACGCAGTATTTT.